A single TCR beta chain is shown here with its context. These data originate in a study of PD-L1 blockade in urothelial cancer. Profiling relied on immunoSEQ multiplex PCR, and the TCRdb table lists in-frame clones only, not all of them. The sample holds about 51,000 clones; 85% to 90% are singletons and the top ten take less than 3%. Specified time point: peripheral blood 6 weeks after treatment start. This sample comprised PBMCs, obtained around atezolizumab (anti-PD-L1) treatment. The receptor's source is a man in his 60s with urothelial cancer.

The CDR3 here is CAAPVKYYGYTF. Here the CDR3 DNA reads TGTGCCGCCCCGGTGAAGTACTATGGCTACACCTTC. The J gene is TRBJ1-2, the V gene TRBV5-3; D call uncertain. TRBV5-3 is an ORF, with its function uncertain. CDR3 length: 12 residues. Between the trimmed V and J ends, which lost 10 bases and 3 bases, there was a span of 13 bases.